This T cell receptor beta chain was identified in a study of early stage breast cancer tumors. Notes on the study in general: Blood repertoires resembled normal breast more than tumor. Tumors had approximately 2.7-fold higher T cell density and higher clonality than adjacent normal breast tissue.

Trimming took 3 bases from V and 4 from J; bases not matched to a gene: 8. The CDR3 length is 17 residues. Germline V gives CDR1 SGHNT, CDR2 YYREEE (reference sequence). Blood replicates held 0.5 ug DNA, tumor or normal breast around 1.5 ug, two each. Data came from immunoSEQ multiplex PCR; TCRdb stores just in-frame clones and leaves some out. The sample has some 48,000 clones; roughly 80% are singletons. A word on this clone: Its antigen is currently unknown.

The chain combines TRBV5-4 with TRBJ2-2; 11 positions agree with TRBD1. Specimen: blood. This sequence was found in a person between 50 and 60 years old with breast cancer. The CDR3 nucleotides are TGTGCCAGCAGCTCAGGACAGGGGGCGCTGGGCACCGGGGAGCTGTTTTTT. Its translation: CASSSGQGALGTGELFF.